This TCR beta chain came from a study of blood T cell repertoires in COVID-19. The data were produced by immunoSEQ multiplex PCR, yet TCRdb's version contains in-frame clones alone and is incomplete. The table lists roughly 150,000 clones, more than 70% of them singletons. Sequenced input: peripheral blood. The source of this sequence is a woman of 80 years or more with active or convalescent COVID-19.

The CDR3 is CASSPSRGPSEKLFF. In DNA, the CDR3 is TGTGCCAGTAGCCCATCGCGGGGGCCGTCCGAAAAACTGTTTTTT. The chain carries TRBV19 and TRBJ1-4; TRBD1 is a possible D gene (6 bases). V lost 6 bases and J lost 8, with 19 bases in between. Germline values: CDR1 LNHDA, CDR2 SQIVND (reference sequence). This CDR3 is 15 amino acids long. The full variable domain, rest sourced from reference TRBV19 and TRBJ1-4, is DGGITQSPKYLFRKEGQNVTLSCEQNLNHDAMYWYRQDPGQGLRLIYYSQIVNDFQKGDIAEGYSVSREKKESFPLTVTSAQKNPTAFYLCASSPSRGPSEKLFFGSGTQLSVL.